The 10 T cell receptor beta chains below come from one sample, sequenced in a study of T-cell memory formation after mild COVID-19 (dated by TCRdb to about 2021). Libraries were built with 5' RACE. TCRdb lists the instrument as Illumina NovaSeq 6000. The public reads were run again by TCRdb, first through fastp at Q25 and then through MiXCR, and only productive beta chains were kept. CDR3 protein duplicates are merged, each entry listing the most common genes and DNA. Present in this sample are roughly 200,000 distinct CDR3 sequences, about 17% of which were seen just once. 2% to 3% of the sample goes to the ten largest clones. The sequenced material came from PBMCs or a T cell subset sorted from them (not recorded which). Every receptor here comes from an adult woman who had mild COVID-19 (a few samples of this study predate the infection). The sample titles of this study are shuffled in the database, so cell type and time point are left out; the donor was told from shared clones.

This clonotype was counted a few times. The chain employs TRBV12-3 or TRBV12-4 and TRBJ2-3, with D hard to call. The V gene lost 3 bases and the J gene lost 1 base, with 11 bases spanning the gap. This CDR3 is built from 15 residues. The CDR3 DNA follows: TGTGCCAGCAGTTTTCGCGTGGGCGGCACAGATACGCAGTATTTT. It encodes CASSFRVGGTDTQYF.

V gene TRBV20-1 combines with J gene TRBJ2-4; 9 bases align to TRBD1. Per the germline V gene, CDR1 is DFQATT and CDR2 is SNEGSKA (reference sequence). This CDR3 has 15 residues. V lost 5 bases and J lost 9; bases outside the gene matches: 14. Here the CDR3 reads CSAGLATGGAVIQYF. The DNA of the CDR3 is TGCAGTGCTGGTCTCGCAACAGGGGGCGCGGTCATTCAGTACTTC.

In this sample, this clonotype turned up a few times. The rearrangement joins TRBV7-2 to TRBJ2-7; tentative D call: TRBD2 (6 bases). Looked up from germline, CDR1 is SGHTA and CDR2 is FQGNSA. Trimming pared 4 bases from V and 6 bases from J, leaving 16 bases between. The CDR3 length is 14 residues. This chain's CDR3 is CASSYRDSLGEQYF. The CDR3 DNA reads as TGTGCCAGCAGCTACCGGGACTCCCTAGGCGAGCAGTACTTC.

This clonotype was counted a few times. The chain carries TRBV12-3 or TRBV12-4 and TRBJ2-7; D is uncertain. Trimming took off 4 bases at V and 3 bases at J, with 10 bases between the two ends. CDR3 length equals 13 residues. The CDR3 bases are TGTGCCAGCAGTTATCTACCATACTACGAGCAGTACTTC. Protein sequence: CASSYLPYYEQYF.

The CDR3 bases are TGCGCCAGCAGTCTGTTTGAGGACCCCCCGATCGGCTACAATGAGCAGTTCTTC. This gives the protein CASSLFEDPPIGYNEQFF. The rearrangement uses TRBV23-1 and TRBJ2-1; no reliable D call. TRBV23-1 qualifies as an ORF whose function is uncertain. Trimming took 4 bases from V and 3 from J, leaving 22 bases between them. The CDR3 length is 18 residues.

Here the CDR3 reads CASSQEGQAAYEQYF. The CDR3, as DNA: TGCGCCAGCAGCCAAGAAGGACAGGCCGCCTACGAGCAGTACTTC. The J gene is TRBJ2-7, the V gene TRBV4-3, with 7 positions matching TRBD1. CDR1 is LGHNA and CDR2 is YSLEER in the germline V gene. This CDR3 comprises 15 residues. Trimming at V came to 0 bases and at J to 2 bases, leaving 4 bases not matched to a gene.

This clonotype was counted only a few times. This chain's CDR3 is CASSLAGSSPLHF. CDR3 DNA: TGTGCCAGCAGCTTAGCGGGCAGTTCGCCCCTCCACTTT. The chain recombines TRBV7-9 with TRBJ1-6; D remains ambiguous. Trimming took 0 bases from V and 13 from J, leaving 10 bases between them. CDR3 length equals 13 residues. Germline V gives CDR1 SEHNR, CDR2 FQNEAQ (reference sequence).

The chain couples TRBV7-2 to TRBJ2-7, with 8 bases lining up with TRBD1. CDR1 and CDR2 from the germline V gene are SGHTA and FQGNSA. V was clipped by 4 bases and J by 4 bases; unmatched bases: 9. This CDR3 region has 15 residues. This CDR3 is CASSSRIQGAYEQYF. The CDR3 DNA reads as TGTGCCAGCAGCTCAAGGATCCAGGGGGCATACGAGCAGTACTTC.

The chain employs TRBV12-3 or TRBV12-4 and TRBJ1-5, with D perhaps TRBD1 (6 bases). The V end lost 3 bases, the J end lost 6 bases, and 9 bases lay between the germline ends. This CDR3 has 13 residues. DNA for the CDR3: TGTGCCAGCAGTTTCGAGGGGGGTCAGCCCCAGCATTTT. Translating it yields CASSFEGGQPQHF.

The gene calls are TRBV4-2 and TRBJ2-1; weak D call: TRBD2 (6 bases). The CDR3 is 16 residues long. The germline V and J ends were trimmed by 0 bases and 3 bases, with 12 bases remaining between them. Germline lookup yields CDR1 LGHNA and CDR2 YNFKEQ. The CDR3 here is CASSQETVAVYNEQFF. The CDR3, as DNA: TGTGCCAGCAGCCAAGAAACTGTAGCGGTCTACAATGAGCAGTTCTTC.